The 23 T cell receptor beta chains below all came from one sample that was sequenced in a study of blood T cells in healthy people across ages. Alongside a J-beta primer mix, a sample-barcoded 5' primer served in a second PCR lasting about 7 to 12 cycles. TCRdb ran MiXCR on the 5' RACE reads and lists one entry per CDR3 protein. Of some 1 million distinct CDR3 sequences in the sample, more than 40% were seen once. Sequencing was carried out using blood. These receptors all stem from a woman between 55 and 75 years old in good health.

A few counts support this clonotype. The gene calls are TRBV7-9 and TRBJ2-1; TRBD2 matches at 13 bases. CDR1 SEHNR and CDR2 FQNEAQ come from the germline V gene (reference sequence). The CDR3 is made up of 19 amino acids. V gave up 1 base and J gave up 0 bases; unmatched junction bases: 6. As DNA, the CDR3 is TGTGCCAGCAGCTTAGGAGGGACTAGCGGGACCAGCTCCTACAATGAGCAGTTCTTC. Residues: CASSLGGTSGTSSYNEQFF.

This clonotype has more than one count but fewer than ten. The V call is TRBV9, the J call TRBJ2-1; 15 bases are shared with TRBD2. Trimming took 4 bases from V and 7 from J; bases not matched to a gene: 9. Germline V CDR1 and CDR2: SGDLS, YYNGEE. This CDR3 comprises 17 residues. The CDR3 spells CASSPEGGTSGRNEQFF. CDR3 DNA sequence: TGTGCCAGCAGCCCGGAGGGGGGGACTAGCGGGAGGAATGAGCAGTTCTTC.

The chain links TRBV7-9 to TRBJ1-1; 9 bases agree with TRBD1. Germline CDR1 and CDR2: SEHNR and FQNEAQ (reference sequence). The CDR3 has 16 residues. V lost 7 bases and J lost 0; bases outside the gene matches: 9. CDR3 DNA sequence: TGTGCCAGCAACCCCTGGGACAGGGAAATGAACACTGAAGCTTTCTTT. Amino acids: CASNPWDREMNTEAFF.

The V gene is TRBV28, the J gene TRBJ2-7; 8 nucleotides agree with TRBD2. Germline V CDR1 and CDR2: MDHEN, SYDVKM. This CDR3 is built from 13 residues. V dropped 7 bases and J dropped 2; count of bases not matched to a gene: 4. For the CDR3, the DNA is TGTGCCAGCATTGCGGGAGGTACCTACGAGCAGTACTTC. Translation gives CASIAGGTYEQYF. Complete variable domain (other parts from reference TRBV28 and TRBJ2-7): DVKVTQSSRYLVKRTGEKVFLECVQDMDHENMFWYRQDPGLGLRLIYFSYDVKMKEKGDIPEGYSVSREKKERFSLILESASTNQTSMYLCASIAGGTYEQYFGPGTRLTVT.

This chain uses TRBV14 with TRBJ2-4; D is unresolved. Per germline, CDR1 SGHDN and CDR2 FVKESK. Between the trimmed V and J ends, which lost 1 base and 0 bases, there was a span of 10 bases. The CDR3 is 16 amino acids. CDR3 nucleotides: TGTGCCAGCAGCCAAGGTGGCAGCCTAGCCAAAAACATTCAGTACTTC. Its protein product is CASSQGGSLAKNIQYF.

This clonotype appeared a few times. The chain joins TRBV27 to TRBJ1-2, with TRBD1 as a possible D gene (6 bases). V lost 3 bases and J 11 bases, leaving 19 bases between the germline ends. Germline V gene data show CDR1 as MNHEY and CDR2 as SMNVEV (reference sequence). The CDR3 covers 14 residues. CDR3 loop: CASSFRQKQGRYTF. Here the CDR3 DNA reads TGTGCCAGCAGTTTTCGCCAGAAACAGGGCCGGTACACCTTC.

This clonotype was found once. The J gene is TRBJ1-2, the V gene TRBV5-1; D might be TRBD1 (6 bases). Germline-derived CDR1 and CDR2 are SGHRS and YFSETQ. This CDR3 region has 15 residues. Between the trimmed V and J ends, which lost 0 bases and 0 bases, there was a span of 9 bases. CDR3 protein: CASSLEQGANYGYTF. For the CDR3, the DNA is TGCGCCAGCAGCTTGGAACAGGGAGCTAACTATGGCTACACCTTC.

The chain recombines TRBV24-1 with TRBJ2-1; 10 bases match TRBD1. Germline assignment: CDR1 KGHDR and CDR2 SFDVKD. The CDR3 spans 16 residues. The V segment lost 3 bases and the J segment 9 bases; nucleotides outside the gene matches: 10. The CDR3 DNA sequence: TGTGCCACCAGTGATCTCCCGAGACAGGGGGCGGGTGAGCAGTTCTTC. Translation: CATSDLPRQGAGEQFF.

The J gene is TRBJ2-7, the V gene TRBV20-1; 12 nucleotides agree with TRBD1. The V gene's germline CDR1 is DFQATT and CDR2 SNEGSKA (reference sequence). V shed 2 bases and J 2 bases; nucleotides not matched to a gene: 4. CDR3 length: 15 residues. As DNA, the CDR3 is TGCAGTGCTAGACAGGGACAGGGGGCTCCCTACGAGCAGTACTTC. This translates into CSARQGQGAPYEQYF.

The J gene is TRBJ1-2, the V gene TRBV29-1; TRBD1 agrees at 8 bases. The CDR3 totals 16 residues. The V and J ends lost 6 bases and 5 bases, in that order; junction bases with no gene match: 17. CDR1 SQVTM and CDR2 ANQGSEA come from the germline V gene. The CDR3 spells CSVQRGTGGGGYGYTF. The CDR3 bases are TGCAGCGTCCAACGTGGCACAGGGGGGGGTGGGTATGGCTACACCTTC.

V usage is TRBV11-2 and J usage is TRBJ1-4, with D unclear. V was trimmed by 1 base and J by 2 bases, leaving 8 bases between them. Germline V gene lookup returns CDR1 SGHAT and CDR2 FQNNGV. There are 15 residues in the CDR3. The CDR3 DNA follows: TGTGCCAGCAGCTTAGTCCTCGCGACTAATGAAAAACTGTTTTTT. It yields the protein CASSLVLATNEKLFF.

The chain carries TRBV11-1 and TRBJ2-2; 9 positions match TRBD1. In germline, CDR1 is SGHAT, CDR2 FQDESV (reference sequence). The CDR3 totals 18 residues. Trimming cost V 3 bases and J 6 bases; bases outside gene matches: 14. CDR3 sequence reads: CASSFSGNRGRSSGELFF. The CDR3 nucleotides read TGTGCCAGCAGCTTCTCAGGGAACAGGGGGCGATCATCCGGGGAGCTGTTTTTT.

In its sample, this clonotype was seen a few times. The chain combines TRBV20-1 with TRBJ1-6; TRBD1 might be the D (6 bases). The CDR3 is made up of 15 amino acids. Trimming took off 6 bases at V and 6 bases at J, with 18 bases between the two ends. The germline V gene encodes CDR1 DFQATT and CDR2 SNEGSKA (reference sequence). The CDR3 here is CSAPGDLAFNSPLHF. As DNA, the CDR3 is TGCAGTGCCCCAGGGGACTTGGCCTTTAATTCACCCCTCCACTTT.

This clonotype was seen a handful of times. The V and J genes are TRBV27 and TRBJ2-1; 10 bases map to TRBD1. With 5 bases clipped from V and 5 bases from J, the junction kept 12 bases outside the gene matches. CDR3 size: 17 residues. Germline values: CDR1 MNHEY, CDR2 SMNVEV (reference sequence). In nucleotides, the CDR3 is TGTGCCAGCAGTAAGCCTCTGGGACAGGGGCTACACAATGAGCAGTTCTTC. Protein: CASSKPLGQGLHNEQFF.

This clonotype was seen just once. The chain joins TRBV5-1 to TRBJ1-1; D may be TRBD1 (6 bases). The germline gives CDR1 SGHRS, CDR2 YFSETQ. V lost 7 bases to trimming and J lost 3 bases, with 13 bases between them. The CDR3 length is 13 residues. CDR3 DNA: TGCGCCAGCGCAGCCACAGGGTACACTGAAGCTTTCTTT. It translates to CASAATGYTEAFF.

In this sample, this clonotype turned up once. CDR3 sequence reads: CASSQDAREAGYTF. In nucleotides, the CDR3 is TGTGCCAGCAGCCAAGACGCCAGGGAGGCTGGCTACACCTTC. The gene calls are TRBV3-1 and TRBJ1-2; D may be TRBD1 (5 bases). Trimming removed 0 bases at V and 7 bases at J, with 12 bases between. The length of the CDR3 is 14 residues. Germline loops: CDR1 LGHDT, CDR2 YNNKEL (reference sequence).

The chain couples TRBV10-1 to TRBJ2-1, with D unclear. The CDR3 contains 15 residues. The germline V gene encodes CDR1 WNHNN and CDR2 SYGVQD (reference sequence). V lost 4 bases and J 0 bases, leaving 10 bases between the germline ends. CDR3: CASSAQMSSYNEQFF. CDR3 DNA sequence: TGCGCCAGCAGTGCCCAGATGAGCTCCTACAATGAGCAGTTCTTC.

This chain links TRBV29-1 with TRBJ1-1; unclear D gene. The CDR3 sequence is 13 residues long. Germline lookup yields CDR1 SQVTM and CDR2 ANQGSEA. Between the trimmed V and J ends, which lost 6 bases and 0 bases, there was a span of 11 bases. CDR3 sequence (DNA): TGCAGCGTATACAGCGTTATGAACACTGAAGCTTTCTTT. It yields the protein CSVYSVMNTEAFF.

This clonotype was observed many times. The genes are TRBV20-1 and TRBJ2-7, with no clear D. The CDR3 is made up of 14 amino acids. The germline CDR1 and CDR2 sequences are DFQATT and SNEGSKA (reference sequence). Trimming took off 0 bases at V and 4 bases at J, with 13 bases between the two ends. The CDR3 loop is CSARDSMGIYEQYF. CDR3 nucleotide sequence: TGCAGTGCTAGAGATAGTATGGGAATTTACGAGCAGTACTTC.

A word on this clonotype: This may be a read error, as it is one base from a much larger clone. This chain joins TRBV11-2 and TRBJ2-1; the D call may be TRBD1 or TRBD2 (5 bases each). Germline CDR1 SGHAT, CDR2 FQNNGV. The CDR3 is 13 residues long. V shed 4 bases and J shed 8 bases, with 12 bases lying between them. The DNA of the CDR3 is TGTGCCAGCAGCTGCCGGGACCTCGATGAGCAGTTCTTC. This codes for CASSCRDLDEQFF.

V usage is TRBV7-2 and J usage is TRBJ2-1, with TRBD2 matching 10 bases. TRBJ2-7 explains the end of the DNA better; the J call may be wrong. This CDR3 has 16 amino acids. CDR1 SGHTA and CDR2 FQGNSA come from the germline V gene. The CDR3 sequence is CASRTTGTSVYNEQYF. The CDR3 coding sequence is TGTGCCAGCAGGACTACCGGGACTAGCGTCTACAATGAGCAGTACTTC.

This clonotype was seen a handful of times. This chain connects TRBV6-1 to TRBJ1-4, with D unresolved. This CDR3 is 14 amino acids long. Germline V lookup: CDR1 MNHNS, CDR2 SASEGT. The germline V and J ends were trimmed by 0 bases and 8 bases, with 10 bases remaining between them. The CDR3 loop is CASSEATGREKLFF. CDR3 sequence (DNA): TGTGCCAGCAGTGAAGCCACGGGTAGGGAAAAACTGTTTTTT.

This clonotype came up a few times. The gene calls are TRBV5-1 and TRBJ2-1; D is possibly TRBD1 or TRBD2 (5 bases each). Germline V gene lookup returns CDR1 SGHRS and CDR2 YFSETQ. Trimming removed 3 bases at V and 10 bases at J, with 17 bases between. CDR3 length: 14 residues. The CDR3 here is CASSSNSGTREQFF. CDR3 DNA: TGCGCCAGCAGCTCCAACAGTGGGACGAGGGAGCAGTTCTTC.